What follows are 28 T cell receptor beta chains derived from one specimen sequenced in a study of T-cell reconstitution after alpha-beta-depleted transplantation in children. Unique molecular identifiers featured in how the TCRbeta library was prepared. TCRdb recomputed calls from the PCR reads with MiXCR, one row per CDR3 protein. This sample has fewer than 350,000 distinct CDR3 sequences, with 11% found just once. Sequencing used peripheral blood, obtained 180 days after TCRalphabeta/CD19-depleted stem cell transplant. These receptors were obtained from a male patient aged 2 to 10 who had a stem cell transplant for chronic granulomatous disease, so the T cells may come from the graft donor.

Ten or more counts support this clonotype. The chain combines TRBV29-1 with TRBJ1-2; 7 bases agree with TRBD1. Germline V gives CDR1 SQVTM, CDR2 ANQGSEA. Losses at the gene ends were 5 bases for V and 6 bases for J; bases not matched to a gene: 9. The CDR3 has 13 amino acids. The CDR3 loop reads CSVLKGAHHGYTF. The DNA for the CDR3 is TGCAGCGTTTTAAAGGGGGCGCATCATGGCTACACCTTC.

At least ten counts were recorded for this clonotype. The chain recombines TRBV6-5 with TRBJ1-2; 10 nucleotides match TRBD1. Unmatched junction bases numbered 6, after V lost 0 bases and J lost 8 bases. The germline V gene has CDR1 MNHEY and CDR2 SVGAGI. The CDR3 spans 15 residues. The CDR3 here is CASSYSRSGQGGYTF. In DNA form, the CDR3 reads TGTGCCAGCAGTTACTCGAGGTCGGGACAGGGGGGCTACACCTTC.

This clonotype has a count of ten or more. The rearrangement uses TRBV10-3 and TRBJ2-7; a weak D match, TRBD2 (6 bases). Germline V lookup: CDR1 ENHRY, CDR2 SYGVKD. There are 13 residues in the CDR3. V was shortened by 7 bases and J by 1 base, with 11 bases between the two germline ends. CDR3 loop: CAIMRDESYEQYF. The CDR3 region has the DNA TGTGCCATCATGCGGGACGAGTCCTACGAGCAGTACTTC.

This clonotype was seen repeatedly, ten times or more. CDR3 sequence: CAISLGNEQYF. CDR3 nucleotide sequence: TGTGCCATCTCCCTCGGGAACGAGCAGTACTTC. This chain joins TRBV10-3 and TRBJ2-7; maybe TRBD2 (5 bases). CDR3 length: 11 residues. The germline gives CDR1 ENHRY, CDR2 SYGVKD. Trimming took 8 bases from V and 5 from J, leaving 10 bases between them.

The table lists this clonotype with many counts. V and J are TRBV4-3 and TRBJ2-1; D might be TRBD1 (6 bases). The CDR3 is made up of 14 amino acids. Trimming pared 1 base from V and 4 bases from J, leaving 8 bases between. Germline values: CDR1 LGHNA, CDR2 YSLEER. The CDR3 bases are TGCGCCAGCAGCCAAGTAGGGGGATACAATGAGCAGTTCTTC. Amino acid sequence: CASSQVGGYNEQFF.

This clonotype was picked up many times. In DNA form, the CDR3 reads TGCAGCGTTGAGATGGGGGAGACCCAGTACTTC. Translating gives CSVEMGETQYF. The chain combines TRBV29-1 with TRBJ2-5; D gene unclear. CDR1 SQVTM and CDR2 ANQGSEA come from the germline V gene. CDR3 size: 11 residues. Trimming shortened V by 3 bases and J by 5 bases, and 7 bases separated the two germline ends.

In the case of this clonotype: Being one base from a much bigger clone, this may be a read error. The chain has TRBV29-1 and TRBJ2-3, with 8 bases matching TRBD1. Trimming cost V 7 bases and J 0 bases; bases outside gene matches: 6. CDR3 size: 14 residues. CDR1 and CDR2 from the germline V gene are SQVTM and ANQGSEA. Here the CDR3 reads CSGTQGVSTDTQYF. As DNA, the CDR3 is TGCAGCGGTACACAGGGGGTAAGCACAGATACGCAGTATTTT.

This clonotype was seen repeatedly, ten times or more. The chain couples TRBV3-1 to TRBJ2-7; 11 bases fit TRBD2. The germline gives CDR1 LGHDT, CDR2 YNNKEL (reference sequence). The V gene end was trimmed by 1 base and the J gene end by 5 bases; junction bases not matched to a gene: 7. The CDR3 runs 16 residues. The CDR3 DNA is TGTGCCAGCAGCCAAGGCGAGACTAGCGGGAATAACGAGCAGTACTTC. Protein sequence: CASSQGETSGNNEQYF.

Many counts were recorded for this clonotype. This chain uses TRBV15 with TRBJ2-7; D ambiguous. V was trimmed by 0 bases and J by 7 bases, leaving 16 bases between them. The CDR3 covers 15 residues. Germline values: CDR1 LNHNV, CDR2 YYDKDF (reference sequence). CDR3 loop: CATSRDQVAKREQYF. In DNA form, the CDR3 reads TGTGCCACCAGCAGAGATCAGGTAGCAAAAAGGGAGCAGTACTTC. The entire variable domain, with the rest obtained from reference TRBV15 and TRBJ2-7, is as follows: DAMVIQNPRYQVTQFGKPVTLSCSQTLNHNVMYWYQQKSSQAPKLLFHYYDKDFNNEADTPDNFQSRRPNTSFCFLDIRSPGLGDTAMYLCATSRDQVAKREQYFGPGTRLTVT.

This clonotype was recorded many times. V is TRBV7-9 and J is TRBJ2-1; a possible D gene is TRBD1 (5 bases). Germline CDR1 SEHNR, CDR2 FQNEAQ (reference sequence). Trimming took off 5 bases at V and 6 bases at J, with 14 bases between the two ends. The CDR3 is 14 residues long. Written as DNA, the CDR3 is TGTGCCAGCAGCCTCCCCGAAGGGGCCAATGAGCAGTTCTTC. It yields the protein CASSLPEGANEQFF. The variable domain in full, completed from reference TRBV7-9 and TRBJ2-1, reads DTGVSQNPRHKITKRGQNVTFRCDPISEHNRLYWYRQTLGQGPEFLTYFQNEAQLEKSRLLSDRFSAERPKGSFSTLEIQRTEQGDSAMYLCASSLPEGANEQFFGPGTRLTVL.

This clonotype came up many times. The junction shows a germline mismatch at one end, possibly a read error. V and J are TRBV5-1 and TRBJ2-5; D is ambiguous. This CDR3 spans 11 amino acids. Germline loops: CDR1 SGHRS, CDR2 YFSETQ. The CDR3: CASSLSETQYF. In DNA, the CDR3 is TGTGCCAGCAGTTTGTCAGAGACCCAGTACTTC.

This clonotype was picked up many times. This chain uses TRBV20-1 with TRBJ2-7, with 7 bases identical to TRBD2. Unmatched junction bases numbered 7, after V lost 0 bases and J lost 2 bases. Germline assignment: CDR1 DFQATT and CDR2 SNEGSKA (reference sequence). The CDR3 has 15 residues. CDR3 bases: TGCAGTGCTAGAGATTTCGCTAGCGGAACCTACGAGCAGTACTTC. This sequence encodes CSARDFASGTYEQYF.

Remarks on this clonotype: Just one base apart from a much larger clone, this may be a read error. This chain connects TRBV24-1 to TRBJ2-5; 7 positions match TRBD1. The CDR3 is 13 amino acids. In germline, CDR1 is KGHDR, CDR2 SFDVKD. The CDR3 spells CAIGTAVQETQSF. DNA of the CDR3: TGTGCCATCGGGACAGCAGTACAAGAGACCCAGTCCTTC.

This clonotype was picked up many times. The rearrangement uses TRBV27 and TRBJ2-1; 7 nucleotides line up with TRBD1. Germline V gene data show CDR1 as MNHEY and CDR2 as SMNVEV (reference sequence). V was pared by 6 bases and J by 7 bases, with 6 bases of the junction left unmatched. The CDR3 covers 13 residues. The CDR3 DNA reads TGTGCCAGCAGACGCCCACAGGGGAATGAGCAGTTCTTC. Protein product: CASRRPQGNEQFF.

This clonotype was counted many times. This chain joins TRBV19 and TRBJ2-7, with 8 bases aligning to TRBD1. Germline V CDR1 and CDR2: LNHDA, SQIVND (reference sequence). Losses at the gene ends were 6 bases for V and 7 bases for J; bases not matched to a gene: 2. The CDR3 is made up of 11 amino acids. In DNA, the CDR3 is TGTGCCAGTAGCAACAGGGGGGAGCAGTACTTC. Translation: CASSNRGEQYF.

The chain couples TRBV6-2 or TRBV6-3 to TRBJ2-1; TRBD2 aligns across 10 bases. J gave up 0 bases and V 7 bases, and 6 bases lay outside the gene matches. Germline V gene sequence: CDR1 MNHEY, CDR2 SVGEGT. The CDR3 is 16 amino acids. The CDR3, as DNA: TGTGCCAGCATCCGACTAGCGGGTAGCTCCTACAATGAGCAGTTCTTC. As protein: CASIRLAGSSYNEQFF.

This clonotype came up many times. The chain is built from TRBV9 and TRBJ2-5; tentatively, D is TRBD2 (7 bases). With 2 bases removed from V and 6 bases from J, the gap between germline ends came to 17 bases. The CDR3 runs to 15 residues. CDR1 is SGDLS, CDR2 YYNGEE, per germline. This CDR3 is CASSVGGGLLQTQYF. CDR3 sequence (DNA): TGTGCCAGCAGCGTGGGAGGGGGTCTTCTACAGACCCAGTACTTC. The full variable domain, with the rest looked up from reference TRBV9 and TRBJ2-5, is DSGVTQTPKHLITATGQRVTLRCSPRSGDLSVYWYQQSLDQGLQFLIQYYNGEERAKGNILERFSAQQFPDLHSELNLSSLELGDSALYFCASSVGGGLLQTQYFGPGTRLLVL.

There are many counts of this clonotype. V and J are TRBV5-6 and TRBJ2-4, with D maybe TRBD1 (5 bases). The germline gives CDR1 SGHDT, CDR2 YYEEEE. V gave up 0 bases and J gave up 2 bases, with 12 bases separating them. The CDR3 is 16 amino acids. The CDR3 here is CASSLEGLGSKNIQYF. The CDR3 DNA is TGTGCCAGCAGCTTGGAGGGGCTCGGGTCCAAAAACATTCAGTACTTC.

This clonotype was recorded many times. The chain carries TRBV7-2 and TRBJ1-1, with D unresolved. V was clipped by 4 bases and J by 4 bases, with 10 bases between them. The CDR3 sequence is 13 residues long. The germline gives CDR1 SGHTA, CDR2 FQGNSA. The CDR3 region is CASSWNGPTEAFF. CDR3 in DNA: TGTGCCAGCAGCTGGAATGGACCCACTGAAGCTTTCTTT. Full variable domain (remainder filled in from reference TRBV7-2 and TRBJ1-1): GAGVSQSPSNKVTEKGKDVELRCDPISGHTALYWYRQSLGQGLEFLIYFQGNSAPDKSGLPSDRFSAERTGGSVSTLTIQRTQQEDSAVYLCASSWNGPTEAFFGQGTRLTVV.

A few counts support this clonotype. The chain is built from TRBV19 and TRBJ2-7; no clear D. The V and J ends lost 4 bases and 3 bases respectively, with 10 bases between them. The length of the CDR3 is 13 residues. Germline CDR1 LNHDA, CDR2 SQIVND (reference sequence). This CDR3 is CASSKKVGYEQYF. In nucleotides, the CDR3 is TGTGCCAGTAGTAAGAAGGTAGGCTACGAGCAGTACTTC.

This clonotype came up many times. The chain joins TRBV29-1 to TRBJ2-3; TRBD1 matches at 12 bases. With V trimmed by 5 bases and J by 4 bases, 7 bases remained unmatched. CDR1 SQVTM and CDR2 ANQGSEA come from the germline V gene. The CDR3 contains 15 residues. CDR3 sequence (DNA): TGCAGCGTTAAAACCGGGACAGGGGGCCCAGATACGCAGTATTTT. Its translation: CSVKTGTGGPDTQYF.

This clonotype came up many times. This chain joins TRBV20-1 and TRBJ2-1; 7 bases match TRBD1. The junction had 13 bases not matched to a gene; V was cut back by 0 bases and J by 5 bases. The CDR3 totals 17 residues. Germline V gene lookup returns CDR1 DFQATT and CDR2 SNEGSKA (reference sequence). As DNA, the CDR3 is TGCAGTGCTAGAGATTTCCACACAGGGGACGGAAACAATGAGCAGTTCTTC. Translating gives CSARDFHTGDGNNEQFF.

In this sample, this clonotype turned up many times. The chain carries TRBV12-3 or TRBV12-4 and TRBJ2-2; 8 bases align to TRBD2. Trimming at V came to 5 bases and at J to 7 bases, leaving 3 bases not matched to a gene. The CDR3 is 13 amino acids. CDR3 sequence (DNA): TGTGCCAGCAGTCCGACTAGCGTCGGGGAGCTGTTTTTT. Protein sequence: CASSPTSVGELFF.

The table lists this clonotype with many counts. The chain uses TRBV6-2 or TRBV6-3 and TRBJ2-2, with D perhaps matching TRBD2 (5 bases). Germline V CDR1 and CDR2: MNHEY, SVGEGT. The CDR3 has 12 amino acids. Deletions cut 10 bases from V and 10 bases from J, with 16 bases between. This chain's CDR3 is CATGVPMEELFF. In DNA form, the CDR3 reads TGTGCCACCGGGGTCCCTATGGAGGAGCTGTTTTTT.

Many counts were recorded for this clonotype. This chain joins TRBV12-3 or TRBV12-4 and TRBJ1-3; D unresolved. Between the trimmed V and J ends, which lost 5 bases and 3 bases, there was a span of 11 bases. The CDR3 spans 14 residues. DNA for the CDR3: TGTGCCAGCAGTCCCCGGGCTTTTGGAAACACCATATATTTT. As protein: CASSPRAFGNTIYF.

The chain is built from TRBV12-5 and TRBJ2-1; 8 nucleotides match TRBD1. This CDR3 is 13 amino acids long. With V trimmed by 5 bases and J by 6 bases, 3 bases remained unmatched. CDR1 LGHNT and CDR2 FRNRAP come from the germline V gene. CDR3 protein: CASGRDRGNEQFF. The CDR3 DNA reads TGTGCTAGTGGTCGAGACAGGGGCAATGAGCAGTTCTTC.

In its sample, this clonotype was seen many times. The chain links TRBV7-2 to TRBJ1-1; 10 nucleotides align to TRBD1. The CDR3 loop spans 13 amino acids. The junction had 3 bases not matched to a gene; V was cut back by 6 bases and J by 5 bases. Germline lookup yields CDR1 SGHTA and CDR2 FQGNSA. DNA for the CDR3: TGTGCCAGCAGTAGACAGGGGGCGACTGAAGCTTTCTTT. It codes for CASSRQGATEAFF. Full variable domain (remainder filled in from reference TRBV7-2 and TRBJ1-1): GAGVSQSPSNKVTEKGKDVELRCDPISGHTALYWYRQSLGQGLEFLIYFQGNSAPDKSGLPSDRFSAERTGGSVSTLTIQRTQQEDSAVYLCASSRQGATEAFFGQGTRLTVV.

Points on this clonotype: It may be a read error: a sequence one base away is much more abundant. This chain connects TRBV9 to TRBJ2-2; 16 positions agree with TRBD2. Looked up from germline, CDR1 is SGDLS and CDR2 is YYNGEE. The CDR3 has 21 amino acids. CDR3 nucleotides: TGTGCCAGCAGCCCCTCCCTGGGACTAGCGGGGGGGCACGCGAACACCGTGGAGCTGTTTTTT. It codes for CASSPSLGLAGGHANTVELFF.